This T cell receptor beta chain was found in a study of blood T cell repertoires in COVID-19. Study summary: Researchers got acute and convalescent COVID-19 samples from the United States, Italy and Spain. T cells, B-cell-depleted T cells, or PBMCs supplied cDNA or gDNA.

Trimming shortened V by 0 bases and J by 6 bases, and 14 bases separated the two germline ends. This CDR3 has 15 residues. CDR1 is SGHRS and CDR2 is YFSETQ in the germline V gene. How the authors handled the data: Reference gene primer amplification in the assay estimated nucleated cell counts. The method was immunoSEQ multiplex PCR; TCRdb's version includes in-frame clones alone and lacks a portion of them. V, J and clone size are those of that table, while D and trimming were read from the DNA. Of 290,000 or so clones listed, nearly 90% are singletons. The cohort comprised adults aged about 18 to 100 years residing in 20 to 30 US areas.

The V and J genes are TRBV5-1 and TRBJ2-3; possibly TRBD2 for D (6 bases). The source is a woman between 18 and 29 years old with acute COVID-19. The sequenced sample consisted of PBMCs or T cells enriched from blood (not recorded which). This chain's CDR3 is CASSLVAGMSDTQYF. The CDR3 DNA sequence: TGCGCCAGCAGCTTGGTGGCGGGAATGTCGGATACGCAGTATTTT. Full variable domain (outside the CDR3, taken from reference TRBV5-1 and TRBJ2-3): KAGVTQTPRYLIKTRGQQVTLSCSPISGHRSVSWYQQTPGQGLQFLFEYFSETQRNKGNFPGRFSGRQFSNSRSEMNVSTLELGDSALYLCASSLVAGMSDTQYFGPGTRLTVL.